This T cell receptor beta chain is drawn from a study of T-cell memory formation after mild COVID-19. This clonotype was observed a handful of times. Trimming shortened V by 0 bases and J by 6 bases, and 5 bases separated the two germline ends. This CDR3 is built from 13 residues. Germline V gene lookup returns CDR1 LNHNV and CDR2 YYDKDF (reference sequence). TCRdb recomputed calls from the 5' RACE reads with MiXCR, one row per CDR3 protein. The profile shows 530,000 or so distinct CDR3 sequences, about 18% of them singletons. The chain combines TRBV15 with TRBJ1-4; D is ambiguous. This TCR derives from an adult woman who had mild COVID-19 (a few samples of this study predate the infection). Cell type and time point are not known. What was sequenced was PBMCs or a T cell subset sorted from them (not recorded which). CDR3 residues: CATSRDRDEKLFF. The CDR3 DNA follows: TGTGCCACCAGCAGAGATCGGGATGAAAAACTGTTTTTT.